This T cell receptor (beta chain) was recorded in a study of shared clonotypes between healthy human individuals. Study information: CD4 naive cells filled three plates per donor, CD4 memory three, CD8 naive two and CD8 memory one.

This clone has only a few counts. Its antigen is currently unknown. This CDR3 is also generated by other DNA sequences in the sample. This table comes from immunoSEQ multiplex PCR, and its TCRdb copy is limited to in-frame clones, with some not included. The repertoire holds around 1.1 million clones, with around 82% as singletons. Overall study results and limits: Researchers found naive subsets generally carried larger estimated richness than memory subsets. Among donors, sharing of clonotypes was expected to be affected by sequencing depth.

The J segment lost 3 bases and the V segment lost 0 bases, leaving 0 bases of the junction unmatched. Germline CDR1 is SGHRS and CDR2 is YFSETQ. This CDR3 comprises 14 residues. The sequence was obtained from a man younger than 35 in good health. Some clones in this sample may be carry-over from other donors' samples. V usage is TRBV5-1 and J usage is TRBJ2-5; 9 bases agree with TRBD1. The specimen sequenced was memory CD4+ T cells from PBMCs. Indicated subset: CD45RA-negative fraction. The CDR3 nucleotides read TGCGCCAGCAGCTTGGGGACAGGGGAAGAGACCCAGTACTTC. Encoded protein: CASSLGTGEETQYF. The full variable domain, its missing parts supplied by reference TRBV5-1 and TRBJ2-5, is KAGVTQTPRYLIKTRGQQVTLSCSPISGHRSVSWYQQTPGQGLQFLFEYFSETQRNKGNFPGRFSGRQFSNSRSEMNVSTLELGDSALYLCASSLGTGEETQYFGPGTRLLVL.